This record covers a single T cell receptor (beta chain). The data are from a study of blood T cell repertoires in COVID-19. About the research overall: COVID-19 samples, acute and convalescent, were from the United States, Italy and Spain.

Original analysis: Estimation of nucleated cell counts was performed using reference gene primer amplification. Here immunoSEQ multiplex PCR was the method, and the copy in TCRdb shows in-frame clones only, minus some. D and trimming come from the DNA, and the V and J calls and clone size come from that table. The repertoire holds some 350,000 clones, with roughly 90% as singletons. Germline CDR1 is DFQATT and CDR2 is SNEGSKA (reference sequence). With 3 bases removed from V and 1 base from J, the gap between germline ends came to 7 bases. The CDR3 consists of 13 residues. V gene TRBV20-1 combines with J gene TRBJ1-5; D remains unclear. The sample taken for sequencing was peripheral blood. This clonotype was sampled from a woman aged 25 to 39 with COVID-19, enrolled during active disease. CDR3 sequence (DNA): TGCAGTGCTAGTCATGGCAGCAATCAGCCCCAGCATTTT. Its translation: CSASHGSNQPQHF.